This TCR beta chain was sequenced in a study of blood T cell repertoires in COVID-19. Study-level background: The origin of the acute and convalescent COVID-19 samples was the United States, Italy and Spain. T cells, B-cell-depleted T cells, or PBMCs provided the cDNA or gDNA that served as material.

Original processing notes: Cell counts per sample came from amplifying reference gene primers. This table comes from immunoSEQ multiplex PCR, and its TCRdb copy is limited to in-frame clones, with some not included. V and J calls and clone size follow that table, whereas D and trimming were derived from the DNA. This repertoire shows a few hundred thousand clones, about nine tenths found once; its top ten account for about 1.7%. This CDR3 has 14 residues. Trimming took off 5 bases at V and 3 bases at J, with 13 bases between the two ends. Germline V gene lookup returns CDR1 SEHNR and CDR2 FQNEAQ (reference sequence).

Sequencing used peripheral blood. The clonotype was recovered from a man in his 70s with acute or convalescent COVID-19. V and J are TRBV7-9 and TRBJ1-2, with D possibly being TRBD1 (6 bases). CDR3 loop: CASSTEQGDYGYTF. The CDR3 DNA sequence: TGTGCCAGCAGCACCGAACAGGGTGACTATGGCTACACCTTC.